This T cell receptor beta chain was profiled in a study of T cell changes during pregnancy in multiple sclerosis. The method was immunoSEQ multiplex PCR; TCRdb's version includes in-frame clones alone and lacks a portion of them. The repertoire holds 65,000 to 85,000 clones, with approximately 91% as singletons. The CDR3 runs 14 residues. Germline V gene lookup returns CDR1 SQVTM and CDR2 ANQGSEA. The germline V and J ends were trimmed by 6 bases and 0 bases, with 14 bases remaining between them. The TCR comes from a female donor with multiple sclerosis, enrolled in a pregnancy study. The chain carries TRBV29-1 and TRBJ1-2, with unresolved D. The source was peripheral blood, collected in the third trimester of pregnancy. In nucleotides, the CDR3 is TGCAGCGTAAGTCCCAGGCCGACTAACTATGGCTACACCTTC. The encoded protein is CSVSPRPTNYGYTF.